Presented here are 21 T cell receptor beta chains from one specimen sequenced in a study of T-cell reconstitution after alpha-beta-depleted transplantation in children. Using unique molecular identifiers, the investigators prepared the TCRbeta library. TCRdb reprocessed the PCR reads via MiXCR and lists one record per CDR3 protein. The sample lists fewer than 350,000 distinct CDR3 sequences, about 9.4% occurring once. Material: PBMCs, obtained before TCRalphabeta/CD19-depleted stem cell transplant. The receptors originated from a boy in the first two years of life with acute myeloid leukemia, due to receive a stem cell transplant.

This clonotype was seen repeatedly, ten times or more. This chain uses TRBV20-1 with TRBJ1-1; D not resolved. The CDR3 runs to 14 residues. CDR1 is DFQATT, CDR2 SNEGSKA, per germline (reference sequence). Trimming stripped 0 bases from V and 1 base from J, with 9 bases between. The CDR3 DNA reads as TGCAGTGCTAGAGATCCCGGCGGGAACACTGAAGCTTTCTTT. Translated, it gives CSARDPGGNTEAFF.

In its sample, this clonotype was seen a few times. V gene TRBV11-2 combines with J gene TRBJ1-2, with D unclear. Germline V gene lookup returns CDR1 SGHAT and CDR2 FQNNGV. V was trimmed by 1 base and J by 1 base, leaving 13 bases between them. The CDR3 has 16 amino acids. CDR3 in DNA: TGTGCCAGCAGCTTAGGACCGGATTCTATTAACTATGGCTACACCTTC. Translated, it gives CASSLGPDSINYGYTF.

This clonotype has ten or more counts. This chain links TRBV18 with TRBJ2-6; either TRBD1 or TRBD2 may supply D (5 bases each). CDR1 is KGHSH, CDR2 LQKENI, per germline. The CDR3 sequence is 18 residues long. Trimming cost V 3 bases and J 3 bases, with 18 bases left between them. The DNA of the CDR3 is TGTGCCAGCTCACCGAGGAGGACCCACCAGGGTGGGGCCAACGTCCTGACTTTC. This codes for CASSPRRTHQGGANVLTF.

A note on this clonotype: This may be a read error: a much more frequent sequence differs by one nucleotide. The chain couples TRBV3-1 to TRBJ2-7, with 10 bases matching TRBD2. This CDR3 has 14 amino acids. Germline CDR1 is LGHDT and CDR2 is YNNKEL (reference sequence). For the CDR3, the DNA is TGTGCCAGGAGCCGAAAGCGGGAGGGCCACGAGCAGTACTTC. Translation: CARSRKREGHEQYF.

Ten or more counts support this clonotype. V gene TRBV25-1 combines with J gene TRBJ2-1; TRBD2 agrees at 9 bases. Trimming removed 6 bases from V and 6 bases from J; junction bases left unmatched: 18. The germline V gene has CDR1 MGHDK and CDR2 SYGVNS. CDR3 length: 18 amino acids. The chain's CDR3 is CASSRIRASGVHSNEQFF. The CDR3, as DNA: TGTGCCAGCAGCAGAATCAGAGCTAGCGGGGTACATTCCAATGAGCAGTTCTTC.

This clonotype came up many times. The chain uses TRBV28 and TRBJ1-5; D possibly corresponds to TRBD1 (6 bases). The germline V and J ends were trimmed by 5 bases and 6 bases, with 20 bases remaining between them. CDR1 is MDHEN, CDR2 SYDVKM, per germline. The CDR3 loop spans 16 amino acids. The CDR3 reads CASSRGTRGKSQPQHF. In DNA form, the CDR3 reads TGTGCCAGCAGTAGGGGGACACGGGGGAAGAGTCAGCCCCAGCATTTT.

A word on this clonotype: One base away lies a much larger clone, so this may be a sequencing read error. The rearrangement uses TRBV5-1 and TRBJ2-7; tentatively, D is TRBD2 (6 bases). Germline V gives CDR1 SGHRS, CDR2 YFSETQ. The V end was cut by 0 bases, the J end by 2 bases, with 18 bases between. The CDR3 is made up of 17 amino acids. CDR3 protein: CASSLVGDWRATYEQYF. DNA of the CDR3: TGCGCCAGCAGCTTGGTCGGGGACTGGCGGGCCACCTACGAGCAGTACTTC.

The chain recombines TRBV28 with TRBJ2-7, with 10 bases lining up with TRBD1. This CDR3 is 15 amino acids long. Germline CDR1 is MDHEN and CDR2 is SYDVKM. The V gene end was trimmed by 6 bases and the J gene end by 4 bases; junction bases not matched to a gene: 9. The CDR3 is CASSLSGTGEYEQYF. The DNA of the CDR3 is TGTGCCAGCAGCTTGTCCGGGACAGGGGAATACGAGCAGTACTTC.

In this sample, this clonotype turned up many times. The chain employs TRBV7-8 and TRBJ2-5; maybe TRBD1 (5 bases). The CDR3 has 14 residues. V was pared by 5 bases and J by 5 bases, with 15 bases between. Germline V lookup: CDR1 SGHVS, CDR2 FQNEAQ. This chain's CDR3 is CASSPPRQRETQYF. The CDR3 coding sequence is TGTGCCAGCAGCCCACCCCGACAGAGGGAGACCCAGTACTTC.

This clonotype occurred many times. J is TRBJ2-3 and V is TRBV28; D gene ambiguous. Germline CDR1 and CDR2: MDHEN and SYDVKM. The V and J ends lost 6 bases and 1 base respectively, with 2 bases between them. There are 11 residues in the CDR3. The CDR3 DNA reads as TGTGCCAGCAGACGCACAGATACGCAGTATTTT. It is translated as CASRRTDTQYF.

This clonotype was detected ten times or more. The rearrangement links TRBV7-8 to TRBJ2-5, with TRBD1 as a possible D gene (6 bases). The V gene lost 6 bases and the J gene lost 7 bases, with 12 bases spanning the gap. This CDR3 has 12 amino acids. Germline V gene sequence: CDR1 SGHVS, CDR2 FQNEAQ. The CDR3 nucleotides read TGTGCCAGCAGTCGCTTGGGGGCGACCCAGTACTTC. It yields the protein CASSRLGATQYF. Variable domain in full (rest from reference TRBV7-8 and TRBJ2-5): GAGVSQSPRYKVAKRGQDVALRCDPISGHVSLFWYQQALGQGPEFLTYFQNEAQLDKSGLPSDRFFAERPEGSVSTLKIQRTQQEDSAVYLCASSRLGATQYFGPGTRLLVL.

The sample holds a few counts of this clonotype. The genes are TRBV20-1 and TRBJ1-6; 9 positions match TRBD1. The germline gives CDR1 DFQATT, CDR2 SNEGSKA (reference sequence). This CDR3 spans 16 amino acids. With 1 base clipped from V and 6 bases from J, the junction kept 7 bases outside the gene matches. The CDR3 sequence: CSARGWRGQGNSPLHF. DNA of the CDR3: TGCAGTGCTAGAGGATGGCGGGGACAGGGTAATTCACCCCTCCACTTT.

The rearrangement links TRBV11-2 to TRBJ2-1; 12 nucleotides match TRBD2. CDR3 length: 14 residues. Germline values: CDR1 SGHAT, CDR2 FQNNGV. J lost 15 bases, V lost 0 bases, and 6 bases had no gene match. CDR3 protein: CASSLETSGGYLFF. The CDR3 DNA is TGTGCCAGCAGCTTAGAAACTAGCGGGGGGTATTTGTTCTTC. Full variable domain (rest looked up from reference TRBV11-2 and TRBJ2-1): EAGVAQSPRYKIIEKRQSVAFWCNPISGHATLYWYQQILGQGPKLLIQFQNNGVVDDSQLPKDRFSAERLKGVDSTLKIQPAKLEDSAVYLCASSLETSGGYLFFGPGTRLTVL.

In its sample, this clonotype was seen a few times. V gene TRBV5-1 combines with J gene TRBJ2-5, with 9 bases that match TRBD1. V was clipped by 4 bases and J by 1 base; unmatched bases: 5. Germline V lookup: CDR1 SGHRS, CDR2 YFSETQ. This CDR3 is 15 amino acids long. The CDR3 spells CASSEGTGSQETQYF. CDR3 coding DNA: TGCGCCAGCAGCGAAGGGACAGGGAGCCAAGAGACCCAGTACTTC.

This clonotype was seen repeatedly, ten times or more. In DNA form, the CDR3 reads TGTGCCAGCAAAAGGGCAAGGAGGGATGAAAAACTGTTTTTT. It codes for CASKRARRDEKLFF. The V gene is TRBV12-3 or TRBV12-4, the J gene TRBJ1-4, with D hard to call. V was cut by 7 bases and J by 6 bases, with 15 bases left in between. The CDR3 is 14 residues long.

This clonotype occurred many times. The chain is built from TRBV20-1 and TRBJ2-3; TRBD2 might be the D (5 bases). Trimming shortened V by 3 bases and J by 7 bases, and 11 bases separated the two germline ends. The CDR3 spans 12 residues. Looked up from germline, CDR1 is DFQATT and CDR2 is SNEGSKA (reference sequence). CDR3 amino acids: CSASRTPHTQYF. CDR3 bases: TGCAGTGCTAGCCGGACTCCCCATACGCAGTATTTT.

The gene calls are TRBV20-1 and TRBJ2-3; 7 nucleotides align to TRBD2. This CDR3 has 16 amino acids. Germline-derived CDR1 and CDR2 are DFQATT and SNEGSKA (reference sequence). Losses at the gene ends were 1 base for V and 6 bases for J; bases not matched to a gene: 13. This CDR3 reads CSARGTGTIVLDTQYF. CDR3 sequence (DNA): TGCAGTGCTAGAGGAACCGGGACTATCGTCTTGGATACGCAGTATTTT.

This clonotype was seen at least ten times. V is TRBV4-3 and J is TRBJ2-1, with TRBD2 matching 11 bases. The length of the CDR3 is 16 residues. Germline V gene sequence: CDR1 LGHNA, CDR2 YSLEER. J was trimmed by 4 bases and V by 1 base; bases with no gene match: 3. CDR3 loop: CASSQVASGRYNEQFF. The CDR3 DNA reads TGCGCCAGCAGCCAAGTAGCTAGCGGGAGGTACAATGAGCAGTTCTTC.

This clonotype was detected many times. The CDR3 bases are TGTGCCAGCAGTTTGAAGGGGCTCAGGGTGGGCACCGGGGAGCTGTTTTTT. Encoded protein: CASSLKGLRVGTGELFF. The chain carries TRBV28 and TRBJ2-2; weak D call: TRBD1 (5 bases). The CDR3 runs 17 residues. Trimming left V 3 bases short and J 4 bases short, with 18 bases between. Germline CDR1 is MDHEN and CDR2 is SYDVKM.

This clonotype was counted ten times or more. The CDR3 region is CASSYSDSQETQYF. As DNA, the CDR3 is TGTGCCAGCAGTTACTCGGACTCGCAAGAGACCCAGTACTTC. V usage is TRBV6-5 and J usage is TRBJ2-5; D possibly corresponds to TRBD2 (5 bases). V gave up 0 bases and J gave up 2 bases, with 7 bases separating them. The CDR3 spans 14 residues. Per the germline V gene, CDR1 is MNHEY and CDR2 is SVGAGI.

This clonotype was seen many times. The chain employs TRBV9 and TRBJ2-1; D is perhaps TRBD2 (7 bases). CDR3 size: 15 residues. Germline V lookup: CDR1 SGDLS, CDR2 YYNGEE. Between the trimmed V and J ends, which lost 1 base and 2 bases, there was a span of 10 bases. CDR3 nucleotide sequence: TGTGCCAGCAGCGTAAGCGGGACAACCTACAATGAGCAGTTCTTC. Its translation: CASSVSGTTYNEQFF.